A single sample is the source of the 2 T cell receptor beta chains below, sequenced in a study of blood T cells in healthy people across ages. Using a J-beta primer mix together with a sample-barcoded 5' primer, a second PCR was run for about 6 to 12 cycles. TCRdb analysed the 5' RACE reads with MiXCR anew, one entry per CDR3 protein. The sample includes hundreds of thousands of distinct CDR3 sequences, around a quarter of them seen just once. The sample also formed part of further work on T cells of mothers and their children.

Sequenced material: blood. The receptors shown here come from a boy between 2 and 10 years old in good health.

The rearrangement joins TRBV6-2 or TRBV6-3 to TRBJ2-1; 8 nucleotides line up with TRBD1. In germline, CDR1 is MNHEY, CDR2 SVGEGT. V lost 7 bases to trimming and J lost 2 bases; unmatched junction nucleotides: 1. The CDR3 contains 13 residues. This CDR3 reads CASNRGAYNEQFF. The CDR3 region has the DNA TGTGCCAGCAACAGGGGGGCCTACAATGAGCAGTTCTTC.

This clonotype was seen only a few times. The J gene is TRBJ2-3, the V gene TRBV4-3, with TRBD2 identical over 14 bases. Germline V gene data show CDR1 as LGHNA and CDR2 as YSLEER. V was clipped by 0 bases and J by 0 bases; unmatched bases: 8. The CDR3 has 20 residues. CDR3 region: CASSQDRLAGGRSSTDTQYF. The CDR3 nucleotides are TGCGCCAGCAGCCAAGATAGACTAGCGGGAGGGCGATCTAGCACAGATACGCAGTATTTT.